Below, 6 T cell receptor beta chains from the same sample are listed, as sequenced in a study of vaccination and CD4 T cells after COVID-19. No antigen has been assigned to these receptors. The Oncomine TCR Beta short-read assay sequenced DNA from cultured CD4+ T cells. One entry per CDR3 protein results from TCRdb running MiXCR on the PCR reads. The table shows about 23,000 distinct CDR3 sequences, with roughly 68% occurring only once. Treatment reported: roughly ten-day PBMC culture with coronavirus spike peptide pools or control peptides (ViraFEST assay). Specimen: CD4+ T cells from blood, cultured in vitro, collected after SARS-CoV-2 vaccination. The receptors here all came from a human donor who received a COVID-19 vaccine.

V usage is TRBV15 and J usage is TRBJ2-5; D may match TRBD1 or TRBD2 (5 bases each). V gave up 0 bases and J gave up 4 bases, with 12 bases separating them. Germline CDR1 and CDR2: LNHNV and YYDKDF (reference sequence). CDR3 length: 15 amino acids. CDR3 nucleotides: TGTGCCACCAGCAGAGAAGGCAGGGAGAGAGAGACCCAGTACTTC. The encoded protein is CATSREGRERETQYF.

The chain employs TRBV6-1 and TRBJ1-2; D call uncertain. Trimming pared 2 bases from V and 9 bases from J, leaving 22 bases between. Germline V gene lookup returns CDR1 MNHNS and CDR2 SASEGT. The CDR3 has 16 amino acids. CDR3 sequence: CASSELYAQRLWSYTF. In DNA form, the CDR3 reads TGTGCCAGCAGTGAACTCTACGCCCAGAGGCTTTGGAGCTACACCTTC.

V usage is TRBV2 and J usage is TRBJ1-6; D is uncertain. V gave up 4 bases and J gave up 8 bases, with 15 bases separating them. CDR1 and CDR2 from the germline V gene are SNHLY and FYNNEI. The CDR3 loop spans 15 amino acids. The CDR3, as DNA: TGTGCCAGCAGTGTAAGGCACAGCGGTGATTCACCCCTCCACTTT. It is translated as CASSVRHSGDSPLHF.

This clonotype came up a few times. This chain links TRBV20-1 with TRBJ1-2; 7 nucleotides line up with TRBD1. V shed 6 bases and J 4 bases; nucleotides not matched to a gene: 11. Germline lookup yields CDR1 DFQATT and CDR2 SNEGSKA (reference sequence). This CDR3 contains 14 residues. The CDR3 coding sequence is TGCAGTGCCACCAAGGGGGCGGGGTTCTATGGCTACACCTTC. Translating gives CSATKGAGFYGYTF.

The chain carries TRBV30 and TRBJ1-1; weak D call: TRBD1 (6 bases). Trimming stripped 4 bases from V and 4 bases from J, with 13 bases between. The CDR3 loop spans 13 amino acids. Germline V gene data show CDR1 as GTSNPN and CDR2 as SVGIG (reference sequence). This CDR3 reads CAWNWRGGTEAFF. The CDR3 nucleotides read TGTGCCTGGAACTGGAGAGGGGGCACTGAAGCTTTCTTT.

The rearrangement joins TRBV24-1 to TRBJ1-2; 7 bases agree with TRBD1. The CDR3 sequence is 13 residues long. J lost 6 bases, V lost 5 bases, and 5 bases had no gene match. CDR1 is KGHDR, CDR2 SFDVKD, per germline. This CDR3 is CATSGRGLDGYTF. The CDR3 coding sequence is TGTGCCACCAGTGGCAGGGGGTTAGATGGCTACACCTTC.